A single sample gave rise to the 8 T cell receptor beta chains below, sequenced in a study of healthy donors' naive CD4 and CD8 T cells. TCR libraries were built from around 0.45 ug of total RNA by linear amplification. TCRdb reanalysed the reads using MiXCR and keeps one entry per CDR3 protein. Seen here are about 180,000 distinct CDR3 sequences, nearly 75% observed once, and the top ten hold 2% to 2.5%. Sequencing was performed on naive CD4+ and CD8+ T cells sorted from blood, pooled from several donors. Every receptor here comes from a pool of human donors in good health; the sample pools cells from several healthy donors.

This chain uses TRBV6-5 with TRBJ2-5; possible D gene TRBD1, 6 bases. The length of the CDR3 is 16 residues. Germline V gives CDR1 MNHEY, CDR2 SVGAGI. V dropped 0 bases and J dropped 4 bases, with 15 bases sitting between them. This CDR3 is CASSYSNRVWGETQYF. The CDR3, as DNA: TGTGCCAGCAGTTACTCGAACAGGGTATGGGGAGAGACCCAGTACTTC.

As regards this clonotype: Relative to the germline gene, one junction end is altered; a read error may explain this. The chain couples TRBV6-5 to TRBJ1-6; a possible D gene is TRBD1 (5 bases). CDR1 MNHEY and CDR2 SVGAGI come from the germline V gene. CDR3 length equals 17 residues. CDR3 nucleotide sequence: TGTGCCACCGGGACCGCTCTTAAAAGAATATCGAATTCACCTCTCCACTTT. Translating gives CATGTALKRISNSPLHF.

This sequence joins TRBV18 and TRBJ2-5, with D perhaps TRBD1 (7 bases). V lost 4 bases and J lost 5, with 11 bases in between. The CDR3 runs to 13 residues. Germline values: CDR1 KGHSH, CDR2 LQKENI. CDR3 DNA: TGTGCCAGCTCACTACAGGGGAGGGAGACCCAGTACTTC. It is translated as CASSLQGRETQYF.

The chain joins TRBV29-1 to TRBJ1-5; D is unclear. Germline V gene data show CDR1 as SQVTM and CDR2 as ANQGSEA. This CDR3 spans 12 amino acids. The DNA for the CDR3 is TGCACCCTCCCCCAGTCCAATCAGCCCCAGCATTTT. This sequence encodes CTLPQSNQPQHF.

The chain couples TRBV19 to TRBJ2-7; 12 bases match TRBD2. The length of the CDR3 is 15 residues. V lost 5 bases to trimming and J lost 4 bases; unmatched junction nucleotides: 6. The germline CDR1 and CDR2 sequences are LNHDA and SQIVND (reference sequence). CDR3 residues: CASSAGLAGMYEQYF. The CDR3 nucleotides are TGTGCCAGTAGTGCAGGACTAGCGGGGATGTACGAGCAGTACTTC.

The V call is TRBV19, the J call TRBJ2-1, with D perhaps matching TRBD2 (5 bases). The CDR3 length is 12 residues. The ends were cut back, 4 bases at V and 10 bases at J, with 11 bases in the middle. Per the germline V gene, CDR1 is LNHDA and CDR2 is SQIVND (reference sequence). The CDR3 nucleotides are TGTGCCAGTAGTACCGTAGCGAACGAGCAGTTCTTC. It yields the protein CASSTVANEQFF.

The V and J genes are TRBV29-1 and TRBJ2-1; 9 bases are a match to TRBD2. Germline loops: CDR1 SQVTM, CDR2 ANQGSEA. CDR3 length: 15 amino acids. V shed 2 bases, J shed 8 bases, and the junction held 10 bases outside the gene matches. This chain's CDR3 is CSVERGGRARDEQFF. In DNA, the CDR3 is TGCAGCGTTGAACGTGGCGGGAGGGCCAGAGATGAGCAGTTCTTC.

This clonotype was observed a single time. The chain recombines TRBV30 with TRBJ1-5; D unresolved. The CDR3 sequence is 15 residues long. Germline loops: CDR1 GTSNPN, CDR2 SVGIG (reference sequence). V lost 2 bases and J 0 bases, leaving 11 bases between the germline ends. The CDR3 region has the DNA TGTGCCTGGAGTACCTCCCCTAATAGCAATCAGCCCCAGCATTTT. It yields the protein CAWSTSPNSNQPQHF.